Following are 14 T cell receptor beta chains from one sample sequenced in a study of post-analysis software for immune sequencing data. No cognate antigen is known for these TCRs. Unique molecular identifiers tagged the TCR beta cDNA libraries. From the PCR reads, TCRdb called clonotypes with MiXCR, one entry per CDR3 protein. The profile shows roughly 200,000 distinct CDR3 sequences, around 30% of them singletons. Regarding the study as a whole: Among five TRBV segments more frequent in patients than controls were TRBV5-6, TRBV5-1 and TRBV20-1.

Sequencing was done on a sample of blood. Source of these receptors: a girl aged 2-17 years with multiple sclerosis.

This clonotype was picked up many times. The genes are TRBV7-9 and TRBJ2-1; D not resolved. V dropped 4 bases and J dropped 7 bases, with 5 bases sitting between them. CDR1 and CDR2 (germline): SEHNR, FQNEAQ (reference sequence). The CDR3 contains 11 residues. The DNA of the CDR3 is TGTGCCAGCAGCTCCAGTAATGAGCAGTTCTTC. It translates to CASSSSNEQFF.

This clonotype has ten or more counts. The chain is built from TRBV30 and TRBJ2-1; D is possibly TRBD2 (6 bases). V lost 3 bases and J lost 5, with 17 bases in between. Per germline, CDR1 GTSNPN and CDR2 SVGIG (reference sequence). The CDR3 has 15 residues. The CDR3 region has the DNA TGTGCCTGGAGCCCCGCGGGAATAAGAAACAATGAGCAGTTCTTC. It yields the protein CAWSPAGIRNNEQFF.

The rearrangement uses TRBV6-1 and TRBJ2-7; D may correspond to TRBD1 or TRBD2 (5 bases each). The CDR3 spans 16 residues. Per the germline V gene, CDR1 is MNHNS and CDR2 is SASEGT. Trimming pared 1 base from V and 2 bases from J, leaving 15 bases between. The CDR3 loop is CASSEGHERGTYEQYF. In nucleotides, the CDR3 is TGTGCCAGCAGTGAAGGGCATGAGAGGGGAACCTACGAGCAGTACTTC.

This clonotype has more than one count but fewer than ten. The rearrangement links TRBV28 to TRBJ1-5; no reliable D call. V lost 3 bases and J lost 5, with 14 bases in between. The CDR3 contains 15 residues. Per the germline V gene, CDR1 is MDHEN and CDR2 is SYDVKM. The CDR3 DNA reads as TGTGCCAGCAGTTTTAGTCTCGGCAGACATCAGCCCCAGCATTTT. It codes for CASSFSLGRHQPQHF. Complete variable domain (other parts from reference TRBV28 and TRBJ1-5): DVKVTQSSRYLVKRTGEKVFLECVQDMDHENMFWYRQDPGLGLRLIYFSYDVKMKEKGDIPEGYSVSREKKERFSLILESASTNQTSMYLCASSFSLGRHQPQHFGDGTRLSIL.

This clonotype appeared a few times. The chain carries TRBV12-5 and TRBJ2-1, with 7 positions matching TRBD2. Germline V lookup: CDR1 LGHNT, CDR2 FRNRAP. The CDR3 contains 17 residues. The trim removed 2 bases at V and 7 bases at J, leaving 14 bases unmatched. The CDR3 protein is CASGLLWPAGRKNEQFF. The CDR3 DNA sequence: TGTGCTAGTGGTTTGCTCTGGCCGGCCGGGAGGAAGAATGAGCAGTTCTTC.

This clonotype was observed at least ten times. The rearrangement uses TRBV20-1 and TRBJ2-3; 8 positions match TRBD2. Losses at the gene ends were 2 bases for V and 4 bases for J; bases not matched to a gene: 8. The germline CDR1 and CDR2 sequences are DFQATT and SNEGSKA (reference sequence). The CDR3 runs 15 residues. The CDR3 protein is CSARKDGGAADTQYF. The CDR3, as DNA: TGCAGTGCTAGAAAGGACGGGGGGGCGGCAGATACGCAGTATTTT.

This sequence joins TRBV14 and TRBJ2-1; 7 bases are shared with TRBD2. The end of the DNA aligns better with TRBJ2-7, so the J call may be wrong. Germline V gene lookup returns CDR1 SGHDN and CDR2 FVKESK. The CDR3 covers 15 residues. CDR3 nucleotides: TGTGCCAGCAGCCAAGATATGGGCCCGGGGGGAGAGCAGTACTTC. Its translation: CASSQDMGPGGEQYF.

The table lists this clonotype with many counts. The V and J genes are TRBV27 and TRBJ2-7; 9 nucleotides match TRBD2. The germline V gene has CDR1 MNHEY and CDR2 SMNVEV (reference sequence). V lost 5 bases, J lost 1 base, and 6 bases stayed unmatched. This CDR3 has 15 residues. The chain's CDR3 is CASSVTSGESYEQYF. The DNA of the CDR3 is TGTGCCAGCAGTGTGACTAGCGGCGAATCCTACGAGCAGTACTTC.

This clonotype has a handful of counts. The rearrangement uses TRBV12-3 or TRBV12-4 and TRBJ2-4; TRBD1 agrees at 7 bases. This CDR3 region has 11 residues. V dropped 10 bases and J dropped 15; count of bases not matched to a gene: 12. CDR3 sequence reads: CATGTETSWYF. As DNA, the CDR3 is TGTGCCACCGGGACAGAGACATCTTGGTACTTC.

The chain is built from TRBV6-1 and TRBJ1-6; D is possibly TRBD1 (6 bases). Germline CDR1 MNHNS, CDR2 SASEGT. Trimming cost V 6 bases and J 14 bases, with 11 bases left between them. The CDR3 length is 11 residues. CDR3 loop: CASSLGQSLHF. The CDR3 nucleotides are TGTGCCAGCAGCCTAGGACAGTCCCTCCACTTT.

Remarks on this clonotype: The germline gene is not matched at one end of the junction; a read error may be the cause. This chain uses TRBV28 with TRBJ1-2; D gene ambiguous. The CDR3 length is 13 residues. Per the germline V gene, CDR1 is MDHEN and CDR2 is SYDVKM. Here the CDR3 reads CASSFPANHGYTF. CDR3 coding DNA: TGTGCCAGCAGTTTTCCAGCTAACCATGGCTACACCTTC.

The sample holds a few counts of this clonotype. This sequence joins TRBV5-1 and TRBJ1-1, with D unclear. Trimming took off 3 bases at V and 4 bases at J, with 16 bases between the two ends. Germline assignment: CDR1 SGHRS and CDR2 YFSETQ. This CDR3 comprises 15 residues. This CDR3 is CASSSLRMGGTEAFF. CDR3 coding DNA: TGCGCCAGCAGCTCACTCCGGATGGGCGGCACTGAAGCTTTCTTT.

The rearrangement links TRBV28 to TRBJ2-7, with TRBD1 matching over 7 bases. Trimming at V came to 6 bases and at J to 0 bases, leaving 2 bases not matched to a gene. In germline, CDR1 is MDHEN, CDR2 SYDVKM. The CDR3 extends over 13 amino acids. This CDR3 is CASRQGSSYEQYF. The CDR3, as DNA: TGTGCCAGCAGACAGGGGAGCTCCTACGAGCAGTACTTC.

With respect to this clonotype: This could be a read error, since a much larger clone is one nucleotide away. The genes are TRBV6-5 and TRBJ2-5; the D gene could be TRBD1 or TRBD2 (7 bases each). Trimming cost V 2 bases and J 11 bases, with 24 bases left between them. Looked up from germline, CDR1 is MNHEY and CDR2 is SVGAGI. This CDR3 comprises 16 residues. In DNA, the CDR3 is TGTGCCAGCAGTTACGAGGGAGGGACAGCATACAATGAGCAGTACTTC. Its protein is CASSYEGGTAYNEQYF.